This T cell receptor beta chain was captured in a study of blood T cell repertoires in COVID-19. Overall study: T cells, B-cell-depleted T cells, or PBMCs provided the cDNA or gDNA that served as material.

A Seattle source enrolled patients during active infection and followed them longitudinally. Per the study methods: Amplified reference gene primers provided the basis for estimating nucleated cell counts. Profiling relied on immunoSEQ multiplex PCR, and the TCRdb table lists in-frame clones only, not all of them. The V and J calls and the clone size are those of that table, but D and trimming were determined from the DNA. Of 180,000 or so clones listed, roughly 79% were seen once; the top ten hold about 11%. The V end lost 0 bases, the J end lost 1 base, and 7 bases lay between the germline ends. CDR1 is GTSNPN and CDR2 is SVGIG in the germline V gene (reference sequence). This CDR3 spans 14 amino acids.

This TCR was recovered from a woman aged 40-49 years with COVID-19, enrolled during active disease. The gene calls are TRBV30 and TRBJ1-5, with D unclear. What was sequenced was peripheral blood. CDR3 DNA: TGTGCCTGGAGTGTAATCTTAAGCAATCAGCCCCAGCATTTT. Translating it yields CAWSVILSNQPQHF. Based on the CDR3 plus reference TRBV30 and TRBJ1-5, the full variable domain is SQTIHQWPATLVQPVGSPLSLECTVEGTSNPNLYWYRQAAGRGLQLLFYSVGIGQISSEVPQNLSASRPQDRQFILSSKKLLLSDSGFYLCAWSVILSNQPQHFGDGTRLSIL.